This T cell receptor beta chain was obtained from a study of blood T cell repertoires in COVID-19. Overall study: The United States, Italy and Spain were the sources of the acute and convalescent COVID-19 samples. Sources were T cells, B-cell-depleted T cells, or PBMCs; the material itself was cDNA or gDNA.

This clone was recorded a few times. Original handling: It was from reference gene primer amplification that nucleated cell counts were estimated. Assay: immunoSEQ multiplex PCR; the TCRdb copy retains only in-frame clones and omits some. That table is the source of V, J and clone size, and D and trimming were worked out from the DNA. The sample carries 150,000 to 190,000 clones, roughly nine tenths recorded once. Germline values: CDR1 PRHDT, CDR2 FYEKMQ (reference sequence). Trimming left V 1 base short and J 0 bases short, with 10 bases between. The CDR3 sequence is 16 residues long. Source material: peripheral blood. The rearrangement links TRBV13 to TRBJ1-3; no definite D call. This clonotype was obtained from a woman between 70 and 85 years old with acute or convalescent COVID-19. CDR3 sequence reads: CASSLESRGSGNTIYF. For the CDR3, the DNA is TGTGCCAGCAGCTTAGAGTCTCGAGGCTCTGGAAACACCATATATTTT. The entire variable domain, with the rest obtained from reference TRBV13 and TRBJ1-3, is as follows: AAGVIQSPRHLIKEKRETATLKCYPIPRHDTVYWYQQGPGQDPQFLISFYEKMQSDKGSIPDRFSAQQFSDYHSELNMSSLELGDSALYFCASSLESRGSGNTIYFGEGSWLTVV.